Sequencing of this T cell receptor beta chain was carried out in a study of control samples from healthy donors and cancer patients. Produced via immunoSEQ multiplex PCR; TCRdb's table is partial and in-frame only. Among over 75,000 clones listed, roughly 91% were seen once. Germline V gives CDR1 SGHRS, CDR2 YFSETQ. The CDR3 length is 19 residues. J gave up 4 bases and V 1 base, and 9 bases lay outside the gene matches. The sequence came from a man aged 25-45 years in good health. The sequenced sample consisted of blood. V usage is TRBV5-1 and J usage is TRBJ2-1, with 15 bases aligning to TRBD2. CDR3 DNA sequence: TGCGCCAGCAGCTTGTGGTCCGGGACTAGCGGGGGGCCATACAATGAGCAGTTCTTC. It translates to CASSLWSGTSGGPYNEQFF.